This T cell receptor beta chain is drawn from a study of beta chain features in type 1 diabetes. Study-wide results and caveats: A closer apparent resemblance between naive, central memory and Treg TCRB repertoires was seen in patients than in healthy donors. Shortening of TCRB CDR3s, moderate but significant, appeared in all four CD4+ subsets of Type 1 diabetes patients.

Sequenced material consisted of expressed TCRB transcripts (all of the isolated RNA was reverse transcribed). TCRdb's table, derived via immunoSEQ multiplex PCR, lists solely in-frame clones and lacks some. This sample yields more than 300,000 clones, of which roughly 12% are seen a single time; 0.0085% to 0.012% belongs to the top ten. Worth noting for this clone: Its specificity is unknown.

CDR3 length: 14 residues. V trimming: 5 bases; J trimming: 5 bases; junction bases outside the gene matches: 5. The germline gives CDR1 SQVTM, CDR2 ANQGSEA. The chain is built from TRBV29-1 and TRBJ1-5, with 11 bases lining up with TRBD1. Material: naive CD4+ T cells from blood. This TCR came from a woman under 30 with type 1 diabetes. CDR3: CSVNGQGADQPQHF. CDR3 nucleotide sequence: TGCAGCGTTAACGGACAGGGGGCGGATCAGCCCCAGCATTTT. The full variable domain, in which reference TRBV29-1 and TRBJ1-5 provide the parts outside the CDR3, is SAVISQKPSRDICQRGTSLTIQCQVDSQVTMMFWYRQQPGQSLTLIATANQGSEATYESGFVIDKFPISRPNLTFSTLTVSNMSPEDSSIYLCSVNGQGADQPQHFGDGTRLSIL.